One sample yielded the 16 T cell receptor beta chains listed below, sequenced in a study of cytomegalovirus exposure and HLA in healthy donors. Amplification used 60 Vbeta primers and 13 Jbeta primers. TCRdb's table, derived via immunoSEQ multiplex PCR, lists solely in-frame clones and lacks some. The table has 150,000 to 200,000 clones, around 78% seen once. The source material was PBMCs. The source of these receptors is a woman aged 35 to 49 in good health and CMV-seronegative.

The chain recombines TRBV28 with TRBJ2-4, with 11 nucleotides matching TRBD2. The CDR3 is 17 residues long. Germline CDR1 reads MDHEN; CDR2 reads SYDVKM. After removal of 5 bases from V and 7 bases from J, the junction contained 13 bases not matched to a gene. The CDR3 sequence is CASSLAVLAGGYNIQYF. The CDR3 nucleotides read TGTGCCAGCAGTCTAGCGGTGCTAGCGGGAGGTTACAACATTCAGTACTTC.

The J gene is TRBJ1-1, the V gene TRBV2; D gene unclear. This CDR3 comprises 14 residues. V was shortened by 4 bases and J by 0 bases, with 9 bases between the two germline ends. From germline, CDR1 is SNHLY and CDR2 FYNNEI. The CDR3 DNA reads TGTGCCAGCAGTGGGCAGGCAGTGAACACTGAAGCTTTCTTT. It yields the protein CASSGQAVNTEAFF.

This clone was seen a handful of times. The chain links TRBV18 to TRBJ2-5; D is uncertain. The CDR3 spans 13 residues. From germline, CDR1 is KGHSH and CDR2 LQKENI. The ends were cut back, 0 bases at V and 4 bases at J, with 6 bases in the middle. In DNA, the CDR3 is TGTGCCAGCTCACCACCGGGCGTAGAGACCCAGTACTTC. This codes for CASSPPGVETQYF.

V is TRBV18 and J is TRBJ1-5, with D possibly TRBD1 on 5 matching bases. V lost 3 bases, J lost 5 bases, and 11 bases lay in between. Germline loops: CDR1 KGHSH, CDR2 LQKENI. The CDR3 contains 14 residues. DNA of the CDR3: TGTGCCAGCTCACCTACAGGTCCCGATCAGCCCCAGCATTTT. Protein: CASSPTGPDQPQHF.

As to this clone: Other DNA sequences from this sample encode an identical CDR3 as well. The chain recombines TRBV7-9 with TRBJ2-3; no firm D call. Germline V lookup: CDR1 SEHNR, CDR2 FQNEAQ (reference sequence). CDR3 length: 12 amino acids. Trimming left V 2 bases short and J 6 bases short, with 6 bases between. CDR3 residues: CASSLSSDTQYF. CDR3 sequence (DNA): TGTGCCAGCAGCTTATCGTCTGATACGCAGTATTTT.

This chain joins TRBV19 and TRBJ1-5; 9 nucleotides align to TRBD1. Germline loops: CDR1 LNHDA, CDR2 SQIVND (reference sequence). This CDR3 region has 16 residues. V lost 6 bases to trimming and J lost 3 bases; unmatched junction nucleotides: 9. The CDR3 coding sequence is TGTGCCAGTAGAAACCTTACAGGGGGCGACAATCAGCCCCAGCATTTT. Residues: CASRNLTGGDNQPQHF.

In its sample, this clone was seen a few times. The rearrangement joins TRBV18 to TRBJ2-7; TRBD2 is a possible D gene (5 bases). CDR3 length: 14 amino acids. In germline, CDR1 is KGHSH, CDR2 LQKENI. Trimming left V 6 bases short and J 3 bases short, with 15 bases between. In nucleotides, the CDR3 is TGTGCCAGCTCGCCTTCCAGGACTCTCTACGAGCAGTACTTC. It is translated as CASSPSRTLYEQYF.

V usage is TRBV5-4 and J usage is TRBJ2-1; the D gene is possibly TRBD1 (5 bases). In germline, CDR1 is SGHNT, CDR2 YYREEE (reference sequence). The V end was cut by 0 bases, the J end by 5 bases, with 6 bases between. CDR3 length: 13 amino acids. DNA of the CDR3: TGTGCCAGCAGCTTGGTAGGGGACAATGAGCAGTTCTTC. Amino acid sequence: CASSLVGDNEQFF.

V gene TRBV19 combines with J gene TRBJ2-7; 12 nucleotides match TRBD2. In germline, CDR1 is LNHDA, CDR2 SQIVND (reference sequence). The ends lost 7 bases at V and 6 bases at J; junction bases unmatched: 7. The CDR3 contains 14 residues. Written as DNA, the CDR3 is TGTGCCAGTACCCAACTAGCGGGAGGAGGCGAGCAGTACTTC. This gives the protein CASTQLAGGGEQYF.

The V call is TRBV6-1, the J call TRBJ2-7, with 10 nucleotides matching TRBD1. Per the germline V gene, CDR1 is MNHNS and CDR2 is SASEGT. Losses at the gene ends were 8 bases for V and 1 base for J; bases not matched to a gene: 5. The CDR3 loop spans 14 amino acids. The CDR3 region has the DNA TGTGCCAGCTATTCGGGACAGGGGTCCTACGAGCAGTACTTC. This sequence encodes CASYSGQGSYEQYF.

CDR3 DNA sequence: TGTGCCAGCAGCTCCCCCGGGACTAGCGGGAGCGCTGAGCAGTTCTTC. Its translation is CASSSPGTSGSAEQFF. The rearrangement joins TRBV13 to TRBJ2-1; TRBD2 matches 14 bases. Germline assignment: CDR1 PRHDT and CDR2 FYEKMQ (reference sequence). The CDR3 sequence is 16 residues long. Trimming took 4 bases from V and 9 from J; bases not matched to a gene: 8.

The chain employs TRBV19 and TRBJ2-7; D is unresolved. Germline lookup yields CDR1 LNHDA and CDR2 SQIVND (reference sequence). CDR3 length: 14 residues. Trimming left V 5 bases short and J 5 bases short, with 16 bases between. CDR3 bases: TGTGCCAGTAGTCCAGGATGGGCCTGGGACGAGCAGTACTTC. Its translation: CASSPGWAWDEQYF.

This clone was seen more than once but under ten times. The chain couples TRBV7-6 to TRBJ2-1; D gene ambiguous. Per the germline V gene, CDR1 is SGHVS and CDR2 is FNYEAQ. The CDR3 loop spans 12 amino acids. The V and J ends lost 5 bases and 5 bases respectively, with 7 bases between them. CDR3 sequence (DNA): TGTGCCAGCAGCCGTGAGGACAATGAGCAGTTCTTC. Protein sequence: CASSREDNEQFF. Complete variable domain (other parts from reference TRBV7-6 and TRBJ2-1): GAGVSQSPRYKVTKRGQDVALRCDPISGHVSLYWYRQALGQGPEFLTYFNYEAQQDKSGLPNDRFSAERPEGSISTLTIQRTEQRDSAMYRCASSREDNEQFFGPGTRLTVL.

The rearrangement joins TRBV28 to TRBJ1-1, with 8 bases aligning to TRBD1. The CDR3 spans 13 residues. Germline CDR1 reads MDHEN; CDR2 reads SYDVKM. The ends lost 7 bases at V and 5 bases at J; junction bases unmatched: 6. CDR3 nucleotides: TGTGCCAGCAAGACAGGGGAGGGGACTGAAGCTTTCTTT. This gives the protein CASKTGEGTEAFF.

This clone is medium-sized by share. The chain carries TRBV6-5 and TRBJ1-1; the D gene is possibly TRBD1 (5 bases). This CDR3 contains 16 residues. Germline V gene data show CDR1 as MNHEY and CDR2 as SVGAGI. The V and J ends lost 2 bases and 0 bases respectively, with 13 bases between them. CDR3 nucleotide sequence: TGTGCCAGCAGTTACCGGTCCGCAGGGATGAACACTGAAGCTTTCTTT. It translates to CASSYRSAGMNTEAFF.

The chain uses TRBV18 and TRBJ2-3, with 13 bases that match TRBD2. This CDR3 spans 16 amino acids. In germline, CDR1 is KGHSH, CDR2 LQKENI. Losses at the gene ends were 4 bases for V and 2 bases for J; bases not matched to a gene: 3. The CDR3 loop reads CASSRTSGSLTDTQYF. The CDR3 coding sequence is TGTGCCAGCTCACGGACTAGCGGGAGTCTCACAGATACGCAGTATTTT.